This TCR beta chain came from a study of neurological immune-mediated disorders. The CDR3 covers 13 residues. Trimming took 7 bases from V and 2 from J; bases not matched to a gene: 3. In TCRdb, the 5' RACE reads were re-called with MiXCR into one record per CDR3 protein. The data hold tens of thousands of distinct CDR3 sequences, with approximately 1.5% observed a single time. This clonotype was counted ten times or more. This TCR was recovered from a woman aged 25 to 45 with multiple sclerosis. The chain links TRBV12-3 or TRBV12-4 to TRBJ2-3; 7 bases fit TRBD2. Material: PBMCs. Written as DNA, the CDR3 is TGTGCCAGCACTAGCGGTCCCACAGATACGCAGTATTTT. Translating it yields CASTSGPTDTQYF.